One and the same sample provided the 7 T cell receptor beta chains below, sequenced in a study of T-cell memory formation after mild COVID-19 (dated by TCRdb to the early 2020s). The library came from 5' RACE. The sequencer listed for this sample is Illumina NovaSeq 6000. Using fastp trimming at Q25 and MiXCR clonotype assembly, TCRdb reanalyzed the public sequencing data and kept in-frame beta chains. Rows matching on CDR3 protein sequence are summarized as one entry with the most common DNA and genes. Within this sample are 300,000 to 400,000 distinct CDR3 sequences, with around 21% of them counted one time only. The ten top clones hold roughly an eighth of the sample. Input material: PBMCs or a T cell subset sorted from them (not recorded which). The receptors originated from an adult woman who had mild COVID-19 (a few samples of this study predate the infection). The sample titles of this study are shuffled in the database, so cell type and time point are left out; the donor was told from shared clones.

The chain recombines TRBV5-1 with TRBJ2-7; no definite D call. The CDR3 contains 13 residues. Trimming pared 2 bases from V and 0 bases from J, leaving 6 bases between. The germline V gene has CDR1 SGHRS and CDR2 YFSETQ. The CDR3 protein is CASSFDVSYEQYF. CDR3 nucleotides: TGCGCCAGCAGCTTTGACGTCTCCTACGAGCAGTACTTC.

In its sample, this clonotype was seen a few times. The CDR3 region is CATSEAENYNEQFF. CDR3 nucleotide sequence: TGTGCCACCAGTGAGGCGGAGAACTACAATGAGCAGTTCTTC. V usage is TRBV24-1 and J usage is TRBJ2-1; D is undetermined. This CDR3 has 14 amino acids. Germline assignment: CDR1 KGHDR and CDR2 SFDVKD. The V and J ends lost 4 bases and 3 bases respectively, with 9 bases between them.

The rearrangement links TRBV11-2 to TRBJ2-7; 8 positions match TRBD2. The V segment lost 4 bases and the J segment 3 bases; nucleotides outside the gene matches: 8. This CDR3 is built from 15 residues. The germline gives CDR1 SGHAT, CDR2 FQNNGV. CDR3 sequence reads: CASSSLSGSYYEQYF. The CDR3 DNA sequence: TGTGCCAGCAGCTCCTTGAGCGGGAGCTACTACGAGCAGTACTTC.

This clonotype was observed a few times. The gene calls are TRBV2 and TRBJ2-1, with D perhaps given as TRBD1 or TRBD2 (5 bases each). The CDR3 loop spans 15 amino acids. The V and J ends lost 2 bases and 12 bases respectively, with 20 bases between them. Per the germline V gene, CDR1 is SNHLY and CDR2 is FYNNEI. The CDR3 DNA sequence: TGTGCCAGCAGTGAATCTGGAAGGGACCGGGCGCGGCAGTTCTTC. Translation gives CASSESGRDRARQFF.

The chain recombines TRBV29-1 with TRBJ1-1; D is unresolved. Germline CDR1 and CDR2: SQVTM and ANQGSEA. V was clipped by 5 bases and J by 0 bases, with 19 bases between them. The CDR3 length is 16 residues. The CDR3 nucleotides are TGCAGCGTTTCATCACGGGCGGGATTTATGAACACTGAAGCTTTCTTT. This translates into CSVSSRAGFMNTEAFF.

This clonotype has just a few counts. The V call is TRBV4-2, the J call TRBJ2-1; 8 positions agree with TRBD2. CDR1 and CDR2 (germline): LGHNA, YNFKEQ. The CDR3 sequence is 15 residues long. V dropped 0 bases and J dropped 6; count of bases not matched to a gene: 4. CDR3 coding DNA: TGTGCCAGCAGCCAAGACGGGAGGGCCGGCAATGAGCAGTTCTTC. Translation: CASSQDGRAGNEQFF.

About this clonotype: One junction end does not reproduce the germline sequence, and a read error may be involved. V usage is TRBV7-6 and J usage is TRBJ2-7; no clear D gene. Germline V CDR1 and CDR2: SGHVS, FNYEAQ. The CDR3 extends over 14 amino acids. For the CDR3, the DNA is TGTGCCAGCAGCTTAGGGGGAAACTGCTACGAGCAGTGCTTC. Its translation is CASSLGGNCYEQCF.